This T cell receptor (beta chain) comes out of a study of OX40 agonist ivuxolimab in advanced cancers. Study-wide findings and caveats: There were, on average, more expanded clones in CD8+ T cells than in CD4+. People who partly responded at 0.1-3.0 mg/kg had some of the least clonal expansion seen. Antigen targets of the expanded peripheral T cells went undetermined.

Remarks on this clone: Its cognate antigen is unknown.

Here immunoSEQ multiplex PCR was the method, and the copy in TCRdb shows in-frame clones only, minus some. This repertoire shows around 35,000 clones, roughly 80% found once; its top ten account for less than 45%. CDR1 and CDR2 (germline): SGHTA, FQGTGA. CDR3 length: 15 amino acids. Trimming cost V 5 bases and J 2 bases; bases outside gene matches: 8. The V call is TRBV7-3, the J call TRBJ1-2, with 7 bases matching TRBD1. This receptor was identified in an adult with an advanced solid tumor such as melanoma, head and neck, liver or kidney cancer. Sample: CD4+ or CD8+ T cells sorted from blood, taken in a trial of the OX40 agonist ivuxolimab. The CDR3 protein is CASSEFPGQNYGYTF. The CDR3 DNA reads as TGTGCCAGCAGCGAATTCCCGGGACAGAACTATGGCTACACCTTC.